This TCR beta chain was found in a study of T cell responses to AZD1222 COVID-19 vaccine. The study's findings and limits: Clonal diversity may have been underestimated in mostly white British donors. Baseline serology detected seropositivity in only six AZD1222 recipients. Variant regions that are unmutated are reportedly the target of nearly half of spike-specific TCRs.

The CDR3 loop spans 12 amino acids. Between the trimmed V and J ends, which lost 6 bases and 1 base, there was a span of 7 bases. Germline CDR1 and CDR2: SQVTM and ANQGSEA. In regard to this clone: The antigen is not known.

Some clones are missing from TCRdb's copy, which holds only in-frame ones; the method was immunoSEQ multiplex PCR. The table records roughly 100,000 clones, roughly 89% of them present only once. Analysis merged second doses at about 4 or about 12 weeks. The TCR comes from an adult who received the AZD1222 COVID-19 vaccine. The source was peripheral blood, collected 28 days after the second AZD1222 dose. The chain combines TRBV29-1 with TRBJ2-1; no reliable D call. The CDR3 is CSVLTSYNEQFF. The CDR3 DNA sequence: TGCAGCGTCCTAACTTCCTACAATGAGCAGTTCTTC.